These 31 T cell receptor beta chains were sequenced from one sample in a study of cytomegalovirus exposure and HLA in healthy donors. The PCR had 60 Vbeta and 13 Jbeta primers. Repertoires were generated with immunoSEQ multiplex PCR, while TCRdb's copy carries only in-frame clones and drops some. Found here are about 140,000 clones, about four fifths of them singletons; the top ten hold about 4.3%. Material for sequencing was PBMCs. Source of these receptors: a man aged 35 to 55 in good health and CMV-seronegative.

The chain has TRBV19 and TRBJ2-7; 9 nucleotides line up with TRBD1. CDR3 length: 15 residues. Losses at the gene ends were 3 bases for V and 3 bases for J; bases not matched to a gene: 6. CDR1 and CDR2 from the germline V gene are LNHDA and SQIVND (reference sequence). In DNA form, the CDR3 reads TGTGCCAGTAGTATGCGACAGGGGGTCCGCTACGAGCAGTACTTC. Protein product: CASSMRQGVRYEQYF.

CDR3 amino acids: CSVGVGQSQPQHF. The CDR3 DNA reads as TGCAGCGTTGGAGTTGGACAGTCGCAGCCCCAGCATTTT. The rearrangement links TRBV29-1 to TRBJ1-5, with D perhaps matching TRBD1 (6 bases). The CDR3 is made up of 13 amino acids. Trimming left V 4 bases short and J 7 bases short, with 14 bases between. Germline loops: CDR1 SQVTM, CDR2 ANQGSEA. Full variable domain (remainder filled in from reference TRBV29-1 and TRBJ1-5): SAVISQKPSRDICQRGTSLTIQCQVDSQVTMMFWYRQQPGQSLTLIATANQGSEATYESGFVIDKFPISRPNLTFSTLTVSNMSPEDSSIYLCSVGVGQSQPQHFGDGTRLSIL.

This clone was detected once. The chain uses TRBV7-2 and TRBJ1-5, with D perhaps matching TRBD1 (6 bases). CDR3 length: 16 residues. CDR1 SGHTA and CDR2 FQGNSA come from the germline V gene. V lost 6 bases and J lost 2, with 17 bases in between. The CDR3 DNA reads TGTGCCAGCAGTACCCCTCAGGGGTCGGGCAATCAGCCCCAGCATTTT. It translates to CASSTPQGSGNQPQHF.

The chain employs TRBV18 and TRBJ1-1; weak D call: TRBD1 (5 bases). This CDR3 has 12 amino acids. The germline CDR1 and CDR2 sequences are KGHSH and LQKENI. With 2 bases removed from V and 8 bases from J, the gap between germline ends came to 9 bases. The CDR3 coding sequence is TGTGCCAGCTCACCAAGGGAGGGGGAAGCTTTCTTT. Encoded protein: CASSPREGEAFF. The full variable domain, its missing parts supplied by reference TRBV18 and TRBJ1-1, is NAGVMQNPRHLVRRRGQEARLRCSPMKGHSHVYWYRQLPEEGLKFMVYLQKENIIDESGMPKERFSAEFPKEGPSILRIQQVVRGDSAAYFCASSPREGEAFFGQGTRLTVV.

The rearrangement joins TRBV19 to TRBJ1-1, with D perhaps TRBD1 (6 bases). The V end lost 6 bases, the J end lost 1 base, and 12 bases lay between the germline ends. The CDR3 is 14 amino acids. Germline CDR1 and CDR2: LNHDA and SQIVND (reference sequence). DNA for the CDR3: TGTGCCAGTAGGGTGGACAGAACGAACACTGAAGCTTTCTTT. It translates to CASRVDRTNTEAFF.

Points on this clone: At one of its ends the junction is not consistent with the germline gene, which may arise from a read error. CDR3 DNA: TGTTCCAGCAGCTCCTTATCTTCCGACAGGGGGAATGGCTACACCTTC. The encoded protein is CSSSSLSSDRGNGYTF. The J gene is TRBJ1-2, the V gene TRBV7-9; 9 bases are shared with TRBD1. CDR1 and CDR2 (germline): SEHNR, FQNEAQ (reference sequence). This CDR3 has 16 residues.

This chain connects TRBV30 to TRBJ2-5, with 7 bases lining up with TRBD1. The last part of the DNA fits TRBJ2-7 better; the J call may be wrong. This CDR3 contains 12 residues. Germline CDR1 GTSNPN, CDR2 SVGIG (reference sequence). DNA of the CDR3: TGTGCCTGGACTCAGGGGGCCTACGAGCAGTACTTC. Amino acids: CAWTQGAYEQYF.

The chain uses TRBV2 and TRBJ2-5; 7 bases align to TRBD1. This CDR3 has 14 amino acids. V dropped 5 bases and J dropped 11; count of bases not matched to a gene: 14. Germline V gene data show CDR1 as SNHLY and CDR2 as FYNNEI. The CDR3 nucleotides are TGTGCCAGCAGTACCGGGACAGTTACGAGGGAGCAGTACTTC. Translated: CASSTGTVTREQYF. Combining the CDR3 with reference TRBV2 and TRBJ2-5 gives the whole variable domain EPEVTQTPSHQVTQMGQEVILRCVPISNHLYFYWYRQILGQKVEFLVSFYNNEISEKSEIFDDQFSVERPDGSNFTLKIRSTKLEDSAMYFCASSTGTVTREQYFGPGTRLLVL.

CDR3 loop: CAISEGQGAPNEQYF. DNA of the CDR3: TGTGCCATCAGTGAGGGACAGGGGGCGCCCAACGAGCAGTACTTC. The genes are TRBV10-3 and TRBJ2-7; TRBD1 aligns across 11 bases. V shed 2 bases, J shed 5 bases, and the junction held 5 bases outside the gene matches. CDR1 and CDR2 from the germline V gene are ENHRY and SYGVKD. The CDR3 spans 15 residues.

CDR3 in DNA: TGTGCCAGCAATCCCGGGACAGGGGGTGGAAACACCATATATTTT. Translated, it gives CASNPGTGGGNTIYF. V usage is TRBV9 and J usage is TRBJ1-3, with 11 bases that match TRBD1. CDR1 is SGDLS, CDR2 YYNGEE, per germline. The V and J ends lost 6 bases and 3 bases, in that order; junction bases with no gene match: 5. The CDR3 length is 15 residues.

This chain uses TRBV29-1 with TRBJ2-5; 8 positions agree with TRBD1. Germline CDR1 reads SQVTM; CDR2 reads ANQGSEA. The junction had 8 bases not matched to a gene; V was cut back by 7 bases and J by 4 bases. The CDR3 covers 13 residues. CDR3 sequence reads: CSADVGTGETQYF. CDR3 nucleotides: TGCAGCGCCGACGTAGGGACAGGAGAGACCCAGTACTTC.

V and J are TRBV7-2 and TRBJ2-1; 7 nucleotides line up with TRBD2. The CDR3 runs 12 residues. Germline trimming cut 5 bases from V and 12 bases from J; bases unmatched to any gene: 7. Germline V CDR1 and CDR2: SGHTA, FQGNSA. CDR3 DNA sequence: TGTGCCAGCAGCAACAGCGGGGTCGGGCAGTTCTTC. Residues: CASSNSGVGQFF.

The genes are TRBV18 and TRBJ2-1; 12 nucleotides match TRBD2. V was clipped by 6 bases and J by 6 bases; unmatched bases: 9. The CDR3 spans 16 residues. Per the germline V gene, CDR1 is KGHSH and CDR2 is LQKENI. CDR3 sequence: CASSTSGGSHSNEQFF. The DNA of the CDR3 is TGTGCCAGCTCCACTAGCGGGGGGTCTCATTCCAATGAGCAGTTCTTC.

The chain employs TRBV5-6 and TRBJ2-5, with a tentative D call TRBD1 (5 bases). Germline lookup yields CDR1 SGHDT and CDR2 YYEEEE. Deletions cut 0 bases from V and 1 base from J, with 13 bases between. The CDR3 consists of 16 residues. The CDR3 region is CASSLGAGIRQETQYF. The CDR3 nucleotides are TGTGCCAGCAGCTTGGGGGCAGGGATCCGCCAAGAGACCCAGTACTTC.

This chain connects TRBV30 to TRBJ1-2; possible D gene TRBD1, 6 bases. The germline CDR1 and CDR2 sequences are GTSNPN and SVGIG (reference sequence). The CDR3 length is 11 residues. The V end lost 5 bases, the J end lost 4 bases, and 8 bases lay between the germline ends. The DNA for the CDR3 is TGTGCCTGGGGGGGCAGCTATGGCTACACCTTC. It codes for CAWGGSYGYTF.

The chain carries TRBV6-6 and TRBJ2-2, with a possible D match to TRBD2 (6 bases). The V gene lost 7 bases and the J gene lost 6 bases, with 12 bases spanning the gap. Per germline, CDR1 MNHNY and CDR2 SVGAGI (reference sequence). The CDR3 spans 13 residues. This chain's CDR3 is CASKHGGAGELFF. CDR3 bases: TGTGCCAGCAAACACGGGGGTGCCGGGGAGCTGTTTTTT.

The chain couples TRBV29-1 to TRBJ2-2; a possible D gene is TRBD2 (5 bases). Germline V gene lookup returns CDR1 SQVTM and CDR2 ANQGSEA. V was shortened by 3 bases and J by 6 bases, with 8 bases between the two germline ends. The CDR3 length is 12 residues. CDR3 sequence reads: CSVDEGPGELFF. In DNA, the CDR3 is TGCAGCGTTGATGAGGGTCCCGGGGAGCTGTTTTTT.

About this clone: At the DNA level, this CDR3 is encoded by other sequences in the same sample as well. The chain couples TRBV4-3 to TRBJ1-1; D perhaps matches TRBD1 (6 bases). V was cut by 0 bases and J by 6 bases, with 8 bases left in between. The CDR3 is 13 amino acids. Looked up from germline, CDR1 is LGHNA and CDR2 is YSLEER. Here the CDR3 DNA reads TGCGCCAGCAGCCAAGATGAGGGGGCTGAAGCTTTCTTT. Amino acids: CASSQDEGAEAFF.

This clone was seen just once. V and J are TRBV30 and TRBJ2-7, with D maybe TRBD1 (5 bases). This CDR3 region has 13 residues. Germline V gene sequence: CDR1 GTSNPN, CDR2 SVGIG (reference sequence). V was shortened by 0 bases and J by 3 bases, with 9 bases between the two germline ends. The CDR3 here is CAWSVREFYEQYF. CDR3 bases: TGTGCCTGGAGTGTCAGGGAATTCTACGAGCAGTACTTC.

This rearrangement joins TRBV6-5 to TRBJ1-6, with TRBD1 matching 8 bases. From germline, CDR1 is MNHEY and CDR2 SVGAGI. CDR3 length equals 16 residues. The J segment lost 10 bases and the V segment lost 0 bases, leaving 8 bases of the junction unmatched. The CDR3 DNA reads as TGTGCCAGCAGTTACTCGAACAGGGGGAGGGGATCACCCCTCCACTTT. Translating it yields CASSYSNRGRGSPLHF.

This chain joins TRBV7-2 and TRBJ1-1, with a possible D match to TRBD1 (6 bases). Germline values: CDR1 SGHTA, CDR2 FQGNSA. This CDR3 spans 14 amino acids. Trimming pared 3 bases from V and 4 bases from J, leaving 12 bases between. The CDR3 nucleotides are TGTGCCAGCAGCTTGGGGCAGGGGTCCACTGAAGCTTTCTTT. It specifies CASSLGQGSTEAFF.

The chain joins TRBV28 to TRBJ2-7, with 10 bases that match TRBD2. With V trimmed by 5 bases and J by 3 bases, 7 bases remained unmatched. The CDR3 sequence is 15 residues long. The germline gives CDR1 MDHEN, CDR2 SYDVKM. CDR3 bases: TGTGCCAGCAGTCCGTCCACTAGCGGGATCTACGAGCAGTACTTC. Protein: CASSPSTSGIYEQYF.

The CDR3 loop reads CASSEAVLRGAYTGELFF. In DNA, the CDR3 is TGTGCCAGCAGTGAAGCAGTTCTGCGGGGGGCTTACACCGGGGAGCTGTTTTTT. The rearrangement links TRBV6-1 to TRBJ2-2; 8 positions match TRBD2. The length of the CDR3 is 18 residues. Trimming took 0 bases from V and 3 from J; bases not matched to a gene: 9. Germline lookup yields CDR1 MNHNS and CDR2 SASEGT.

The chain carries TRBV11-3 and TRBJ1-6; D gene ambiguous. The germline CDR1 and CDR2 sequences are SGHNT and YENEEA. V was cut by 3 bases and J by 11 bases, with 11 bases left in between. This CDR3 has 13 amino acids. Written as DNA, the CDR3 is TGTGCCAGCAGCTTGAACCCGGTAACACCCCTCCACTTT. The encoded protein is CASSLNPVTPLHF.

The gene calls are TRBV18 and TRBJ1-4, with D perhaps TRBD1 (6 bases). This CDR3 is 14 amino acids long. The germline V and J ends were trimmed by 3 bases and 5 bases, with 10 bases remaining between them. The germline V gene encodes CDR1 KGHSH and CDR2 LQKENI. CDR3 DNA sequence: TGTGCCAGCTCACCGGGGGCCGGCAATGAAAAACTGTTTTTT. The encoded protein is CASSPGAGNEKLFF. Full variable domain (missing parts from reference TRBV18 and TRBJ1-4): NAGVMQNPRHLVRRRGQEARLRCSPMKGHSHVYWYRQLPEEGLKFMVYLQKENIIDESGMPKERFSAEFPKEGPSILRIQQVVRGDSAAYFCASSPGAGNEKLFFGSGTQLSVL.

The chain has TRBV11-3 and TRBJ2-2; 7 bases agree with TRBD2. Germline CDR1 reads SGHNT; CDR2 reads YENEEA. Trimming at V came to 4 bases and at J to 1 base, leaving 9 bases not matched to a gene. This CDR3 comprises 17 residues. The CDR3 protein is CASSSGGLTLNTGELFF. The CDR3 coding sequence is TGTGCCAGCAGCTCGGGGGGATTAACCTTGAACACCGGGGAGCTGTTTTTT.

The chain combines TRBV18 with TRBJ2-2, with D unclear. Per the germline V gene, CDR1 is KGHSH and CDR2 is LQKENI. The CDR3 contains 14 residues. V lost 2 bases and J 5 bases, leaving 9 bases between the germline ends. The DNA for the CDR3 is TGTGCCAGCTCACCAATTGACTGGACCGGGGAGCTGTTTTTT. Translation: CASSPIDWTGELFF. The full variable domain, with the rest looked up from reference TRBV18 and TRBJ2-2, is NAGVMQNPRHLVRRRGQEARLRCSPMKGHSHVYWYRQLPEEGLKFMVYLQKENIIDESGMPKERFSAEFPKEGPSILRIQQVVRGDSAAYFCASSPIDWTGELFFGEGSRLTVL.

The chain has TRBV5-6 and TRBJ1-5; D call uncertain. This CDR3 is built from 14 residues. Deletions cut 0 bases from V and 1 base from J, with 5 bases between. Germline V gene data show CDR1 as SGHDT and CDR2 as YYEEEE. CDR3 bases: TGTGCCAGCAGCTTGGTCACAAGCAATCAGCCCCAGCATTTT. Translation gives CASSLVTSNQPQHF.

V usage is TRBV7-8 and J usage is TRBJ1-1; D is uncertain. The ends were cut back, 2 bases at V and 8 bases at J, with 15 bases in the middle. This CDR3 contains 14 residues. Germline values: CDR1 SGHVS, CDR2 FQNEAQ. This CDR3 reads CASSLRRGLGEAFF. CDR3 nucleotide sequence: TGTGCCAGCAGCTTAAGGAGAGGGCTGGGCGAAGCTTTCTTT.

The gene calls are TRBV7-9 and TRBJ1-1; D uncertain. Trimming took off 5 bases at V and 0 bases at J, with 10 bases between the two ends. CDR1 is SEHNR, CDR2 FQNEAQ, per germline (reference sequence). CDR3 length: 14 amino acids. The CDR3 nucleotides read TGTGCCAGCAGCCGGGAGAGTTTGAACACTGAAGCTTTCTTT. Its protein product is CASSRESLNTEAFF. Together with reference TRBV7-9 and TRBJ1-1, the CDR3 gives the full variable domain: DTGVSQNPRHKITKRGQNVTFRCDPISEHNRLYWYRQTLGQGPEFLTYFQNEAQLEKSRLLSDRFSAERPKGSFSTLEIQRTEQGDSAMYLCASSRESLNTEAFFGQGTRLTVV.

As DNA, the CDR3 is TGTGCCAGCAAGACCGGGACAGCCACAGATACGCAGTATTTT. It specifies CASKTGTATDTQYF. The chain carries TRBV6-1 and TRBJ2-3; 7 bases fit TRBD1. In germline, CDR1 is MNHNS, CDR2 SASEGT. The V and J ends lost 7 bases and 2 bases, in that order; junction bases with no gene match: 6. The CDR3 extends over 14 amino acids.